This record concerns one T cell receptor beta chain sequence. This specimen belongs to a study of blood T cell repertoires in COVID-19. Data came from immunoSEQ multiplex PCR; TCRdb stores just in-frame clones and leaves some out. The sample carries about 33,000 clones, 70% to 90% recorded once. Deletions cut 4 bases from V and 3 bases from J, with 9 bases between. The germline V gene has CDR1 SGHDN and CDR2 FVKESK. This CDR3 region has 13 residues. The chain joins TRBV14 to TRBJ1-2, with D possibly matching TRBD1 (6 bases). This sequence originates from a human donor in a cohort sampled during active COVID-19. The specimen sequenced was peripheral blood. CDR3 sequence reads: CASSRDIDYGYTF. The CDR3 bases are TGTGCCAGCAGCCGGGACATTGACTATGGCTACACCTTC.